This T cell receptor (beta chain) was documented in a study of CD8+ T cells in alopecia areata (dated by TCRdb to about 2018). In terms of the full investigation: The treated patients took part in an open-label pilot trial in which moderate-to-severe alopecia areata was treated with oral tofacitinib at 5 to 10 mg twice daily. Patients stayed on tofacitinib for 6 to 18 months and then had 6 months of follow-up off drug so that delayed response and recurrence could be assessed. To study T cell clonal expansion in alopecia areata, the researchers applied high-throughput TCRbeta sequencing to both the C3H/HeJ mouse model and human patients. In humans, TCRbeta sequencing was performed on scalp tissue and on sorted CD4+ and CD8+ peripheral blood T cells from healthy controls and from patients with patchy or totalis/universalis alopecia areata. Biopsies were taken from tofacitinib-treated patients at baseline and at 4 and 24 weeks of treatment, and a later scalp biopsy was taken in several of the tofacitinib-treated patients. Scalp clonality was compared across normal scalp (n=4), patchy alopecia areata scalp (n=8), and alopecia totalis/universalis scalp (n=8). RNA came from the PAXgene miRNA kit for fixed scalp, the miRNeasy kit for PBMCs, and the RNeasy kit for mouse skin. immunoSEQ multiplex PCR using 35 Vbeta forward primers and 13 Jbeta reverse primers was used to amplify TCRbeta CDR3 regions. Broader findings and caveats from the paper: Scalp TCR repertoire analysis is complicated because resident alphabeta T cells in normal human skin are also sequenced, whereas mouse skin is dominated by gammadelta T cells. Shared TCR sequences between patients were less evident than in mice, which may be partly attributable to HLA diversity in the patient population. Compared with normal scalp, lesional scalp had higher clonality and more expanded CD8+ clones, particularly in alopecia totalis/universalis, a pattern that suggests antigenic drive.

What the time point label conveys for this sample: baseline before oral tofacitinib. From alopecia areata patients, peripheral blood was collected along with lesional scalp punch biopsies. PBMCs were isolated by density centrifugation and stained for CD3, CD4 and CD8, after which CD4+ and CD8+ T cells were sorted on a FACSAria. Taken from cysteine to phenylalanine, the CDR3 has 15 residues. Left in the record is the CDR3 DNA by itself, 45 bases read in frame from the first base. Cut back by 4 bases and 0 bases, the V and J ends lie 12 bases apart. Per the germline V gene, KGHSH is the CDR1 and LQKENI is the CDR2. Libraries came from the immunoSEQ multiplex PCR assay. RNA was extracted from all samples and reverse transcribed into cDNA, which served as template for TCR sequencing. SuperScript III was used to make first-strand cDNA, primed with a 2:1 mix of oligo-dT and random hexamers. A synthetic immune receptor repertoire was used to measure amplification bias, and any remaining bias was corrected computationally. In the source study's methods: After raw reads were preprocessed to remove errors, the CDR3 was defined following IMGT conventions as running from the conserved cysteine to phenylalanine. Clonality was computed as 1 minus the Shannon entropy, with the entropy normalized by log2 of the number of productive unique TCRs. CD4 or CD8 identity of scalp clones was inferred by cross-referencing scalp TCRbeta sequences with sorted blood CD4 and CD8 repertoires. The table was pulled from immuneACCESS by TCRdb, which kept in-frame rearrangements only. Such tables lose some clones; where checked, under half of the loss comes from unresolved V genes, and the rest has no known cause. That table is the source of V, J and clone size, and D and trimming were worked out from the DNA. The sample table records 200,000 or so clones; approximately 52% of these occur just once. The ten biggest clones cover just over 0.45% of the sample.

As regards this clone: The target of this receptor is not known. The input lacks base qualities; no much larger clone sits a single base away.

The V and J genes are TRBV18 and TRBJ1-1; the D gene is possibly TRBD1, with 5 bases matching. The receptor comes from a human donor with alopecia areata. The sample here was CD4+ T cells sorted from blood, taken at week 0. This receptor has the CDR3 CASSQDSIMNTEAFF. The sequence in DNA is TGTGCCAGCTCACAAGACAGCATCATGAACACTGAAGCTTTCTTT.